The 16 T cell receptor beta chains in this list originate from one sample, sequenced in a study of shared clonotypes between healthy human individuals. Measured with immunoSEQ multiplex PCR; TCRdb has only the in-frame clones, and not every one. The sample has around 2.1 million clones; approximately 94% are singletons. Cells designated naive CD8 were CD45RO-negative and were positively selected for CCR7, with terminally differentiated effector memory CD45RA+ cells excluded. Sequenced: naive CD8+ T cells from PBMCs. The source of these receptors is a young man in good health. Some clones in this sample may be carry-over from other donors' samples.

This chain joins TRBV28 and TRBJ1-1; no firm D call. CDR1 and CDR2 (germline): MDHEN, SYDVKM. With 6 bases removed from V and 10 bases from J, the gap between germline ends came to 18 bases. The CDR3 extends over 13 amino acids. The DNA of the CDR3 is TGTGCCAGCAGCGGGAGTATAGAGATGGTAGCTTTCTTT. This translates into CASSGSIEMVAFF.

The rearrangement joins TRBV6-1 to TRBJ1-5; D uncertain. In germline, CDR1 is MNHNS, CDR2 SASEGT. Between the trimmed V and J ends, which lost 4 bases and 0 bases, there was a span of 10 bases. CDR3 length: 15 residues. The CDR3 nucleotides read TGTGCCAGCAGTGTGATGCCCCTTAGCAATCAGCCCCAGCATTTT. Amino acids: CASSVMPLSNQPQHF.

The rearrangement joins TRBV28 to TRBJ1-5, with 7 bases identical to TRBD1. With V trimmed by 3 bases and J by 7 bases, 9 bases remained unmatched. Germline lookup yields CDR1 MDHEN and CDR2 SYDVKM. The CDR3 is 15 amino acids. DNA of the CDR3: TGTGCCAGCAGTTTCCCACGGGACAGCTGGCAGCCCCAGCATTTT. Its protein product is CASSFPRDSWQPQHF.

The genes are TRBV28 and TRBJ2-5; D call uncertain. Trimming cost V 7 bases and J 2 bases, with 14 bases left between them. Germline V gene data show CDR1 as MDHEN and CDR2 as SYDVKM. The CDR3 length is 14 residues. The CDR3 loop is CASTILASQETQYF. In nucleotides, the CDR3 is TGTGCCAGCACTATACTGGCCTCACAAGAGACCCAGTACTTC.

V usage is TRBV18 and J usage is TRBJ1-2; 7 bases match TRBD1. Germline V gives CDR1 KGHSH, CDR2 LQKENI. The CDR3 is 16 amino acids. The V segment lost 4 bases and the J segment 1 base; nucleotides outside the gene matches: 9. DNA for the CDR3: TGTGCCAGCTCACTGGGGACAGAAGCGTTTAACTATGGCTACACCTTC. This encodes CASSLGTEAFNYGYTF.

The chain has TRBV7-3 and TRBJ2-6, with 7 bases lining up with TRBD1. This CDR3 is built from 21 residues. The trim removed 1 base at V and 0 bases at J, leaving 15 bases unmatched. The V gene's germline CDR1 is SGHTA and CDR2 FQGTGA. The CDR3, as DNA: TGTGCCAGCAGCTTAATGGCCGGGACAGCACCATCAAGCTCTGGGGCCAACGTCCTGACTTTC. Translating gives CASSLMAGTAPSSSGANVLTF.

The CDR3, as DNA: TGTGCCAGCAGTTTATATACACCGGACGGCGAGCAGTACTTC. As protein: CASSLYTPDGEQYF. The V call is TRBV28, the J call TRBJ2-7; D not resolved. CDR1 and CDR2 from the germline V gene are MDHEN and SYDVKM. The length of the CDR3 is 14 residues. The germline V and J ends were trimmed by 1 base and 6 bases, with 13 bases remaining between them.

The chain has TRBV7-7 and TRBJ2-1; 7 positions agree with TRBD2. V lost 1 base, J lost 10 bases, and 4 bases stayed unmatched. This CDR3 has 13 residues. The germline V gene encodes CDR1 SSHAT and CDR2 FNYEAQ (reference sequence). The chain's CDR3 is CASSLGAGREQFF. Written as DNA, the CDR3 is TGTGCCAGCAGCTTAGGAGCGGGGAGGGAGCAGTTCTTC.

The V gene is TRBV25-1, the J gene TRBJ1-5; D is undetermined. V lost 5 bases and J lost 3, with 8 bases in between. CDR1 is MGHDK and CDR2 is SYGVNS in the germline V gene. There are 13 residues in the CDR3. The CDR3 bases are TGTGCCAGCAGTCTGGGGTACAATCAGCCCCAGCATTTT. As protein: CASSLGYNQPQHF.

This clone occurred once. The chain combines TRBV25-1 with TRBJ2-1; 9 positions match TRBD2. Trimming took 6 bases from V and 7 from J; bases not matched to a gene: 7. Germline loops: CDR1 MGHDK, CDR2 SYGVNS. The CDR3 totals 14 residues. The CDR3 DNA reads as TGTGCCAGCAGCCCGGGACTAGCAGTTAATGAGCAGTTCTTC. Translated, it gives CASSPGLAVNEQFF.

V usage is TRBV4-1 and J usage is TRBJ2-2; D is perhaps TRBD1 (6 bases). This CDR3 contains 15 residues. The V and J ends lost 0 bases and 1 base respectively, with 6 bases between them. Per germline, CDR1 MGHRA and CDR2 YSYEKL. DNA for the CDR3: TGCGCCAGCAGCCAAGACAGGGGGAACACCGGGGAGCTGTTTTTT. Amino acids: CASSQDRGNTGELFF.

The chain links TRBV27 to TRBJ2-7; 7 bases are a match to TRBD2. CDR1 is MNHEY, CDR2 SMNVEV, per germline (reference sequence). CDR3 length equals 16 residues. The junction had 10 bases not matched to a gene; V was cut back by 5 bases and J by 0 bases. The CDR3 region is CASSPLWGRGSYEQYF. Here the CDR3 DNA reads TGTGCCAGCAGTCCCCTTTGGGGGAGGGGCTCCTACGAGCAGTACTTC.

CDR3 region: CASSERAGMNTGELFF. As DNA, the CDR3 is TGTGCCAGCAGTGAAAGAGCGGGAATGAACACCGGGGAGCTGTTTTTT. The chain recombines TRBV25-1 with TRBJ2-2, with 7 bases lining up with TRBD2. After removal of 2 bases from V and 1 base from J, the junction contained 4 bases not matched to a gene. The CDR3 sequence is 16 residues long. Germline-derived CDR1 and CDR2 are MGHDK and SYGVNS.

The chain recombines TRBV7-9 with TRBJ1-4; the D gene is possibly TRBD1 (6 bases). This CDR3 has 17 amino acids. Germline V gene data show CDR1 as SEHNR and CDR2 as FQNEAQ (reference sequence). V was pared by 10 bases and J by 1 base, with 22 bases between. The CDR3 DNA sequence: TGTGCCATCCCAAGGACCCGGGACACCATAACTAATGAAAAACTGTTTTTT. Translated, it gives CAIPRTRDTITNEKLFF.

The V and J genes are TRBV19 and TRBJ1-5, with D possibly being TRBD1 (5 bases). Looked up from germline, CDR1 is LNHDA and CDR2 is SQIVND (reference sequence). The CDR3 loop spans 18 amino acids. V was clipped by 6 bases and J by 7 bases, with 28 bases between them. The CDR3 loop is CASRGELRALPPGQPQHF. In nucleotides, the CDR3 is TGTGCCAGTAGAGGGGAACTGAGGGCACTACCCCCGGGGCAGCCCCAGCATTTT.

This chain joins TRBV11-2 and TRBJ2-1; D uncertain. This CDR3 has 14 amino acids. Per germline, CDR1 SGHAT and CDR2 FQNNGV. Trimming pared 1 base from V and 7 bases from J, leaving 11 bases between. CDR3 sequence reads: CASSLVDLVNEQFF. The CDR3 DNA is TGTGCCAGCAGCTTAGTCGACTTGGTGAATGAGCAGTTCTTC.